Presented here are 19 T cell receptor beta chains from one specimen sequenced in a study of shared clonotypes between healthy human individuals. Produced via immunoSEQ multiplex PCR; TCRdb's table is partial and in-frame only. The table shows roughly 2.1 million clones, with under 95% occurring only once. As defined, naive CD8 cells were CD45RO-negative and positively selected for CCR7, with terminally differentiated effector memory CD45RA+ cells excluded. Sequenced sample: naive CD8+ T cells from PBMCs. Source of these receptors: a young man in good health. Some clones in this sample may be carry-over from other donors' samples.

V and J are TRBV29-1 and TRBJ2-4, with D possibly matching TRBD2 (5 bases). This CDR3 region has 15 residues. The V and J ends lost 5 bases and 1 base respectively, with 15 bases between them. Looked up from germline, CDR1 is SQVTM and CDR2 is ANQGSEA. DNA of the CDR3: TGCAGCGTTAACGGGGTCCCGGGGGCCAAAAACATTCAGTACTTC. Protein sequence: CSVNGVPGAKNIQYF. The full variable domain, with the rest looked up from reference TRBV29-1 and TRBJ2-4, is SAVISQKPSRDICQRGTSLTIQCQVDSQVTMMFWYRQQPGQSLTLIATANQGSEATYESGFVIDKFPISRPNLTFSTLTVSNMSPEDSSIYLCSVNGVPGAKNIQYFGAGTRLSVL.

The V and J genes are TRBV7-9 and TRBJ1-1; D ambiguous. CDR3 length equals 14 residues. Per germline, CDR1 SEHNR and CDR2 FQNEAQ (reference sequence). V lost 1 base and J lost 0, with 6 bases in between. The CDR3 reads CASSLGFMNTEAFF. CDR3 nucleotides: TGTGCCAGCAGCTTAGGCTTTATGAACACTGAAGCTTTCTTT.

This rearrangement joins TRBV9 to TRBJ1-1; the match to TRBD1 covers 7 bases. Trimming cost V 2 bases and J 0 bases; bases outside gene matches: 7. Germline values: CDR1 SGDLS, CDR2 YYNGEE. This CDR3 has 16 amino acids. As DNA, the CDR3 is TGTGCCAGCAGCGTTACTCCGGGACAGATGAACACTGAAGCTTTCTTT. This translates into CASSVTPGQMNTEAFF.

This chain joins TRBV4-1 and TRBJ2-1; the D gene is possibly TRBD2 (6 bases). The CDR3 has 15 amino acids. V shed 4 bases and J shed 8 bases, with 18 bases lying between them. CDR1 and CDR2 from the germline V gene are MGHRA and YSYEKL. CDR3 loop: CASSPPGSRFDEQFF. The CDR3, as DNA: TGCGCCAGCAGCCCCCCCGGGAGTCGGTTCGATGAGCAGTTCTTC.

The chain is built from TRBV19 and TRBJ1-2; 7 nucleotides line up with TRBD1. Germline CDR1 reads LNHDA; CDR2 reads SQIVND (reference sequence). Unmatched junction bases numbered 11, after V lost 3 bases and J lost 4 bases. The CDR3 is 16 residues long. DNA of the CDR3: TGTGCCAGTAGTATCCTTAGGACAGGCGATATCTATGGCTACACCTTC. Amino acid sequence: CASSILRTGDIYGYTF. Combining the CDR3 with reference TRBV19 and TRBJ1-2 gives the whole variable domain DGGITQSPKYLFRKEGQNVTLSCEQNLNHDAMYWYRQDPGQGLRLIYYSQIVNDFQKGDIAEGYSVSREKKESFPLTVTSAQKNPTAFYLCASSILRTGDIYGYTFGSGTRLTVV.

In this sample, this clone turned up once. The J gene is TRBJ2-1, the V gene TRBV27; tentative D call: TRBD2 (6 bases). CDR1 and CDR2 from the germline V gene are MNHEY and SMNVEV (reference sequence). Trimming removed 3 bases from V and 9 bases from J, with 12 bases in between. The CDR3 length is 13 residues. The CDR3 sequence: CASSLGLRVEQFF. The CDR3 DNA reads TGTGCCAGCAGTTTGGGACTGAGGGTTGAGCAGTTCTTC.

The CDR3 protein is CASSPRVGGPYEQYF. CDR3 bases: TGTGCCAGCAGCCCCCGGGTGGGGGGGCCCTACGAGCAGTACTTC. The chain carries TRBV9 and TRBJ2-7, with a possible D match to TRBD2 (7 bases). Trimming pared 4 bases from V and 2 bases from J, leaving 16 bases between. CDR1 is SGDLS and CDR2 is YYNGEE in the germline V gene. CDR3 length: 15 amino acids.

This clone was detected only once. The chain links TRBV6-1 to TRBJ2-7; 9 positions agree with TRBD1. The CDR3 sequence is 15 residues long. Germline values: CDR1 MNHNS, CDR2 SASEGT. V dropped 2 bases and J dropped 4; count of bases not matched to a gene: 6. CDR3 region: CASSETRGQGYEQYF. The CDR3 DNA follows: TGTGCCAGCAGTGAAACAAGGGGACAGGGTTACGAGCAGTACTTC.

This clone came up once. The chain joins TRBV10-3 to TRBJ2-1; 8 nucleotides align to TRBD2. J was trimmed by 2 bases and V by 2 bases; bases with no gene match: 11. The CDR3 runs to 18 residues. Germline V CDR1 and CDR2: ENHRY, SYGVKD. CDR3 nucleotide sequence: TGTGCCATCAGTGAGGTTCTAGCGGGCCAAGTCCCCTACAATGAGCAGTTCTTC. As protein: CAISEVLAGQVPYNEQFF.

The V and J genes are TRBV11-2 and TRBJ2-2, with TRBD1 identical over 7 bases. The CDR3 runs 15 residues. The germline gives CDR1 SGHAT, CDR2 FQNNGV. Trimming cost V 4 bases and J 5 bases; bases outside gene matches: 7. Here the CDR3 DNA reads TGTGCCAGCAGCTCTAGGACAGGAGAAACCGGGGAGCTGTTTTTT. Residues: CASSSRTGETGELFF.

For this clone: The identical CDR3 is also encoded by other nucleotide sequences in the sample. The V call is TRBV9, the J call TRBJ2-1, with 8 positions matching TRBD2. V shed 0 bases, J shed 6 bases, and the junction held 2 bases outside the gene matches. From germline, CDR1 is SGDLS and CDR2 YYNGEE. The CDR3 covers 14 residues. The chain's CDR3 is CASSVDGRGNEQFF. The CDR3 coding sequence is TGTGCCAGCAGCGTAGACGGGAGGGGCAATGAGCAGTTCTTC.

This clone was observed a handful of times. The genes are TRBV5-5 and TRBJ1-1; D gene unclear. Germline lookup yields CDR1 SGHKS and CDR2 YYEKEE (reference sequence). V was cut by 2 bases and J by 1 base, with 9 bases left in between. There are 14 residues in the CDR3. The CDR3 region has the DNA TGTGCCAGCAGCTTTGGGGTTCCGAACACTGAAGCTTTCTTT. Translating it yields CASSFGVPNTEAFF.

J is TRBJ2-3 and V is TRBV2; the D gene is possibly TRBD2 (5 bases). CDR1 is SNHLY and CDR2 is FYNNEI in the germline V gene. The CDR3 consists of 15 residues. V shed 2 bases and J shed 2 bases, with 11 bases lying between them. The CDR3, as DNA: TGTGCCAGCAGTGAAACCAGCGGTGACACAGATACGCAGTATTTT. This sequence encodes CASSETSGDTDTQYF.

The chain joins TRBV28 to TRBJ2-3, with 7 bases lining up with TRBD2. CDR1 is MDHEN, CDR2 SYDVKM, per germline. The ends lost 8 bases at V and 5 bases at J; junction bases unmatched: 13. The CDR3 runs to 15 residues. CDR3 sequence: CASGLGEGGVDTQYF. CDR3 bases: TGTGCCAGCGGATTGGGGGAGGGCGGGGTAGATACGCAGTATTTT.

The DNA of the CDR3 is TGTGCCAGCAGCCTCGTAGTTACCTCTGGAAACACCATATATTTT. It specifies CASSLVVTSGNTIYF. This chain uses TRBV28 with TRBJ1-3; D remains unclear. The CDR3 covers 15 residues. Trimming took 6 bases from V and 0 from J, leaving 12 bases between them. The germline gives CDR1 MDHEN, CDR2 SYDVKM.

This clone was recorded only once. The V and J genes are TRBV29-1 and TRBJ2-7; D possibly corresponds to TRBD1 (5 bases). This CDR3 spans 12 amino acids. V was pared by 7 bases and J by 2 bases, with 12 bases between. Per germline, CDR1 SQVTM and CDR2 ANQGSEA. The CDR3 DNA is TGCAGCGGAGGACACACAGCCTACGAGCAGTACTTC. As protein: CSGGHTAYEQYF.

This clone was seen a few times. The chain uses TRBV7-9 and TRBJ1-1; D is ambiguous. Germline V gene lookup returns CDR1 SEHNR and CDR2 FQNEAQ (reference sequence). Trimming removed 2 bases from V and 4 bases from J, with 8 bases in between. The CDR3 covers 13 residues. CDR3 nucleotides: TGTGCCAGCAGCTTAAGTCCCCGCACTGAAGCTTTCTTT. This translates into CASSLSPRTEAFF.

V and J are TRBV7-3 and TRBJ2-4; tentative D call: TRBD2 (7 bases). V was trimmed by 1 base and J by 7 bases, leaving 14 bases between them. The CDR3 spans 15 residues. Looked up from germline, CDR1 is SGHTA and CDR2 is FQGTGA. Written as DNA, the CDR3 is TGTGCCAGCAGCTTAAGGGGTGGGAGGGGGAACATTCAGTACTTC. Residues: CASSLRGGRGNIQYF.

The chain couples TRBV30 to TRBJ1-2, with unresolved D. This CDR3 is 10 amino acids long. Germline lookup yields CDR1 GTSNPN and CDR2 SVGIG (reference sequence). With 5 bases removed from V and 2 bases from J, the gap between germline ends came to 3 bases. CDR3: CAWENYGYTF. The CDR3 DNA follows: TGTGCCTGGGAAAACTATGGCTACACCTTC.